This T cell receptor beta chain was sequenced for a study of cytotoxic CD8 clonotypes in ibrutinib-treated CLL. Generated by immunoSEQ multiplex PCR, the TCRdb table keeps only in-frame clones and is missing some. The profile shows 200,000 or so clones, about four fifths of them singletons. The germline V gene has CDR1 LNHDA and CDR2 SQIVND (reference sequence). Trimming took off 7 bases at V and 5 bases at J, with 11 bases between the two ends. The CDR3 spans 12 residues. The table lists this clone with a few counts. This chain uses TRBV19 with TRBJ1-1; D ambiguous. The sample consisted of PBMCs, taken after 12 months of ibrutinib treatment. This TCR was recovered from a human donor with chronic lymphocytic leukemia. DNA for the CDR3: TGTGCCAGTACCCCGGGGTATACTGAAGCTTTCTTT. This gives the protein CASTPGYTEAFF.